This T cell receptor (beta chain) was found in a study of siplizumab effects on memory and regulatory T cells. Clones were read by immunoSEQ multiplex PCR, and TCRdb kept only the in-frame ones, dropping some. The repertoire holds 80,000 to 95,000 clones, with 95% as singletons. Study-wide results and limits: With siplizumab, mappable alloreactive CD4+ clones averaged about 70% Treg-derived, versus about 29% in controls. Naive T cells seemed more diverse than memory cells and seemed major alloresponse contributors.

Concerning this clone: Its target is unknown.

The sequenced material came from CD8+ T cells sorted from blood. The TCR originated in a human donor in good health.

As DNA, the CDR3 is TGTGCCAGCAGCCCCAAGGGGGAGCGGAACGATGAGCAGTTCTTC. As protein: CASSPKGERNDEQFF. The gene calls are TRBV4-2 and TRBJ2-1, with TRBD1 as a possible D gene (6 bases). The length of the CDR3 is 15 residues. Per germline, CDR1 LGHNA and CDR2 YNFKEQ. V lost 4 bases and J 8 bases, leaving 18 bases between the germline ends.